The entry that follows covers one T cell receptor beta chain sequence. The CDR3 is 14 amino acids. Germline V CDR1 and CDR2: GTSNPN, SVGIG (reference sequence). V lost 2 bases and J lost 4, with 12 bases in between. These data belong to a study of response to subunit inactivated influenza vaccine. TCRdb reanalysed the RT-PCR reads using MiXCR and keeps one entry per CDR3 protein. The sample includes a few hundred thousand distinct CDR3 sequences, around 10% of them seen just once. These data are also associated with another study on T cells expressing NK-cell markers. This second report adds: Generation of TCR beta cDNA was performed by 5'RACE template switching incorporating UMIs. TCR beta repertoires came from sorted CD3+CD56+NKG2C+, CD3+CD56+NKG2C- and CD3+CD56-NKG2C+ T cells. Seven sequenced donors out of eight were HCMV-seropositive, one seronegative.

This sample comprised PBMCs from blood, obtained on the day of vaccination. The chain joins TRBV30 to TRBJ2-1, with D maybe TRBD2 (6 bases). This clonotype was sampled from a man aged 50-60 years who received an inactivated influenza vaccine. The CDR3 reads CAWSRGLQYNEQFF. Written as DNA, the CDR3 is TGTGCCTGGAGTCGGGGACTGCAATACAATGAGCAGTTCTTC.